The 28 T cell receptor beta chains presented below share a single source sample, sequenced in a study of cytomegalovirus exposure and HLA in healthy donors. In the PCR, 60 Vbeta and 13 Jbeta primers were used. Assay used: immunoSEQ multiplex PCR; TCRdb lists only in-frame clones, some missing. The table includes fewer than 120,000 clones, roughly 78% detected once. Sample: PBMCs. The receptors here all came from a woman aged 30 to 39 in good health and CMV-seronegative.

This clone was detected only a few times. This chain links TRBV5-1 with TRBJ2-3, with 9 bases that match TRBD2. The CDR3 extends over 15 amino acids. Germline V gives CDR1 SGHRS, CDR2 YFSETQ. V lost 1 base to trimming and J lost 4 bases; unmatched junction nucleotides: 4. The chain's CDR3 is CASSLSASGADTQYF. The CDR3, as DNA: TGCGCCAGCAGCTTGTCGGCTAGCGGGGCAGATACGCAGTATTTT. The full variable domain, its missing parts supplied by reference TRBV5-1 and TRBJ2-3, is KAGVTQTPRYLIKTRGQQVTLSCSPISGHRSVSWYQQTPGQGLQFLFEYFSETQRNKGNFPGRFSGRQFSNSRSEMNVSTLELGDSALYLCASSLSASGADTQYFGPGTRLTVL.

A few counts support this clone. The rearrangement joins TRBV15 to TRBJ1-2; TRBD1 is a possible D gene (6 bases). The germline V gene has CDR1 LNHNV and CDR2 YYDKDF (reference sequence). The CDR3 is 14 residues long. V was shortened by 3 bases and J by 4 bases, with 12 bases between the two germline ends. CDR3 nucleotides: TGTGCCACCAGCAGGGACAGATACGGCTATGGCTACACCTTC. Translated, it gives CATSRDRYGYGYTF.

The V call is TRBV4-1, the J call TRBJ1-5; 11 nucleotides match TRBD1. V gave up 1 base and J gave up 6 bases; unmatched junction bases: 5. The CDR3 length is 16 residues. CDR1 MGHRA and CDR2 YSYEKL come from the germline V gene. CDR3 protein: CASSQVGQGAIQPQHF. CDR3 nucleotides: TGCGCCAGCAGCCAAGTAGGACAGGGGGCTATTCAGCCCCAGCATTTT.

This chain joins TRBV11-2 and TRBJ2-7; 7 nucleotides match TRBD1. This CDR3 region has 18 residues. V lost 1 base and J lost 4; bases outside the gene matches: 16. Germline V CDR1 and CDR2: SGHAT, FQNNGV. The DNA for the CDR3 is TGTGCCAGCAGCTTAGTTCCCCTCCGGACAGGTTCCCCTTACGAGCAGTACTTC. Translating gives CASSLVPLRTGSPYEQYF.

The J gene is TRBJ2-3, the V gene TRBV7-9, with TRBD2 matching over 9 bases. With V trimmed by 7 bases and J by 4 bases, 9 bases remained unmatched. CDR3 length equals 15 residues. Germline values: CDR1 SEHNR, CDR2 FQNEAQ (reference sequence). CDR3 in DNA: TGTGCCAGCATGGTGATAAGCGGGAGGTCAGATACGCAGTATTTT. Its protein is CASMVISGRSDTQYF.

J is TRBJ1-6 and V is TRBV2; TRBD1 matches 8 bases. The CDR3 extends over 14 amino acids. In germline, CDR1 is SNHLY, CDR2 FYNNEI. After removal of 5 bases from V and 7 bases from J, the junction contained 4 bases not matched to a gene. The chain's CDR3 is CASSPTGGNSPLHF. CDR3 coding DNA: TGTGCCAGCAGTCCCACAGGGGGGAATTCACCCCTCCACTTT.

DNA for the CDR3: TGTGCCAGCAGTGAAGTGGGGACAGGGGGCTTCTTGAACACTGAAGCTTTCTTT. This translates into CASSEVGTGGFLNTEAFF. The chain is built from TRBV2 and TRBJ1-1, with 12 bases that match TRBD1. The junction had 6 bases not matched to a gene; V was cut back by 1 base and J by 0 bases. CDR1 is SNHLY, CDR2 FYNNEI, per germline. CDR3 length: 18 residues.

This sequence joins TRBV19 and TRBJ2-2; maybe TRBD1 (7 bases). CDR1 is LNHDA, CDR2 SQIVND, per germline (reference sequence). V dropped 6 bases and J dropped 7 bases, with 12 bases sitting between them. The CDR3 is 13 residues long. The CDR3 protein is CASREGQYGELFF. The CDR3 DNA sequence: TGTGCCAGTAGGGAGGGACAGTACGGGGAGCTGTTTTTT.

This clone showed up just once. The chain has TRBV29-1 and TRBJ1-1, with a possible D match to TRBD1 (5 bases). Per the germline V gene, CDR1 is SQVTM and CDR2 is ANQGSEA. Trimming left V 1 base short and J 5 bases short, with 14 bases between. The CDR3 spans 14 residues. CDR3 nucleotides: TGCAGCGTTGAAGTCAGGGTTGTCTTGACTGAAGCTTTCTTT. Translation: CSVEVRVVLTEAFF.

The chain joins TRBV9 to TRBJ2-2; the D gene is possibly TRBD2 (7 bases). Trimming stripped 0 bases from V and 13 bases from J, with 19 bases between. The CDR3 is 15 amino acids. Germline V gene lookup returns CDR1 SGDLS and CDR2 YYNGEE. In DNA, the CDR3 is TGTGCCAGCAGCGTAGGGGGGGCGGGGGCGCCTCGGCTGTTTTTT. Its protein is CASSVGGAGAPRLFF.

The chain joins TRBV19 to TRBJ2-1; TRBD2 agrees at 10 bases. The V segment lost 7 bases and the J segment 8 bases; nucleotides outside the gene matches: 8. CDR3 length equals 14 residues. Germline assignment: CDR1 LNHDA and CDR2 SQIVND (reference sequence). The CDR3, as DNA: TGTGCCAGTACCAGCGGGGGGGCCGGGGATGAGCAGTTCTTC. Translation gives CASTSGGAGDEQFF.

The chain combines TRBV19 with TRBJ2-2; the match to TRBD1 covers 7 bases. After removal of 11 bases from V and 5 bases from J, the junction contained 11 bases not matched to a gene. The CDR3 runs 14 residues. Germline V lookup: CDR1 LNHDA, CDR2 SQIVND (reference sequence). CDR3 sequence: CAGGQASGTGELFF. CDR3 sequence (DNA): TGTGCCGGCGGACAGGCCTCGGGTACCGGGGAGCTGTTTTTT. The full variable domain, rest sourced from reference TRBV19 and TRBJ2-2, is DGGITQSPKYLFRKEGQNVTLSCEQNLNHDAMYWYRQDPGQGLRLIYYSQIVNDFQKGDIAEGYSVSREKKESFPLTVTSAQKNPTAFYLCAGGQASGTGELFFGEGSRLTVL.

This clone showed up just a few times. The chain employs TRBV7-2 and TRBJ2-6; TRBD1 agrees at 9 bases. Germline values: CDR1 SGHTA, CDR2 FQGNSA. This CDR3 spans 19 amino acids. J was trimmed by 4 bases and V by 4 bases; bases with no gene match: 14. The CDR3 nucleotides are TGTGCCAGCAGCTCAAAGGGGGGACAGGGAAATTCCGGGGCCAACGTCCTGACTTTC. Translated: CASSSKGGQGNSGANVLTF.

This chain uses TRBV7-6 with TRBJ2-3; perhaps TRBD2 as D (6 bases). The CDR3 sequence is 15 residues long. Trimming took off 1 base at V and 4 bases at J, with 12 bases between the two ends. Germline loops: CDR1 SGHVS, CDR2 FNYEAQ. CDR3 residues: CASSLGTSRADTQYF. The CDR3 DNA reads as TGTGCCAGCAGCTTAGGAACTAGCAGGGCAGATACGCAGTATTTT.

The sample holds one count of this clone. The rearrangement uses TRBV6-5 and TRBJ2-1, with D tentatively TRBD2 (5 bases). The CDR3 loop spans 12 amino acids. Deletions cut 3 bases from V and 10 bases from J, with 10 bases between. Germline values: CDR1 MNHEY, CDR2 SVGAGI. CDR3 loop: CASSYNGEEQFF. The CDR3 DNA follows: TGTGCCAGCAGTTATAACGGGGAGGAGCAGTTCTTC.

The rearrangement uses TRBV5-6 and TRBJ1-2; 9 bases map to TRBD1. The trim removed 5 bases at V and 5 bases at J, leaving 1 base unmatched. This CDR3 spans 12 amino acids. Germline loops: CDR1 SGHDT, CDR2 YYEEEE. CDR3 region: CASRDRGYGYTF. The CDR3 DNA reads TGTGCCAGCAGGGACAGGGGTTATGGCTACACCTTC.

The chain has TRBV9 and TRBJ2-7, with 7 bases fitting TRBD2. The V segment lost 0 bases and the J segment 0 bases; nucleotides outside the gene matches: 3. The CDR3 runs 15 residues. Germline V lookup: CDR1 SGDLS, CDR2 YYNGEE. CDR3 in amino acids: CASSVAAGASYEQYF. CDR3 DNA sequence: TGTGCCAGCAGCGTAGCGGCGGGAGCCTCCTACGAGCAGTACTTC.

CDR3 DNA sequence: TGCAGCGGGGGATACAGGGGAGAGACCCAGTACTTC. Protein product: CSGGYRGETQYF. The V and J genes are TRBV29-1 and TRBJ2-5; 7 bases align to TRBD1. CDR3 length: 12 amino acids. The germline V gene encodes CDR1 SQVTM and CDR2 ANQGSEA. With V trimmed by 7 bases and J by 4 bases, 6 bases remained unmatched.

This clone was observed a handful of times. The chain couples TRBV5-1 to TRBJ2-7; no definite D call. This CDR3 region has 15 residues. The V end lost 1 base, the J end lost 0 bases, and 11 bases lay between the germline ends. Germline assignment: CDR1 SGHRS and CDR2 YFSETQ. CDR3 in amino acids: CASSLSPVSSYEQYF. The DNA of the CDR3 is TGCGCCAGCAGCTTGTCGCCCGTTAGCTCCTACGAGCAGTACTTC.

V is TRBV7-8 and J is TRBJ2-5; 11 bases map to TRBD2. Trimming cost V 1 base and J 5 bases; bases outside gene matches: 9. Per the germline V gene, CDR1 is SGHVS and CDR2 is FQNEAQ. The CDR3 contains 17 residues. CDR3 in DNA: TGTGCCAGCAGCTTAGTGGGTAGCGGGGGGGTAGGTGAGACCCAGTACTTC. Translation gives CASSLVGSGGVGETQYF.

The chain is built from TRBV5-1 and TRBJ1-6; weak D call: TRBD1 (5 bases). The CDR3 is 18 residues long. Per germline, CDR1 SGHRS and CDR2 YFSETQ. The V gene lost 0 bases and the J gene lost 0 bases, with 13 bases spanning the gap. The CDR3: CASSLESGGSSYNSPLHF. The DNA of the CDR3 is TGCGCCAGCAGCTTGGAGAGTGGGGGGAGCTCCTATAATTCACCCCTCCACTTT.

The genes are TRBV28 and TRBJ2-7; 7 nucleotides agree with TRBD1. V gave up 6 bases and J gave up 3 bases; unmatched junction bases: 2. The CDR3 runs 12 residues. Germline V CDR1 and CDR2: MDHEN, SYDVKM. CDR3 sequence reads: CASRQGVYEQYF. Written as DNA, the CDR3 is TGTGCCAGCAGGCAGGGGGTCTACGAGCAGTACTTC.

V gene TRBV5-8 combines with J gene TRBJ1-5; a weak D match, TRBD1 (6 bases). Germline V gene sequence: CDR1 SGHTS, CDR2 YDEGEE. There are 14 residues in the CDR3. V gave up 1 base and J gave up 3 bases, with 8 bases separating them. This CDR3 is CASSLWDTNQPQHF. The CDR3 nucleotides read TGTGCCAGCAGCTTGTGGGACACCAATCAGCCCCAGCATTTT.

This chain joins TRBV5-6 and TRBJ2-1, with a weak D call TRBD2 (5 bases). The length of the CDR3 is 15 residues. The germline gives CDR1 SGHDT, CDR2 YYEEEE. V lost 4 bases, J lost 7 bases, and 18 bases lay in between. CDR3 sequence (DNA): TGTGCCAGCAGCCGCGACCCGGCGGGCCTAAATGAGCAGTTCTTC. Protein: CASSRDPAGLNEQFF. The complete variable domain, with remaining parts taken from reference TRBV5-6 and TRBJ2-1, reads DAGVTQSPTHLIKTRGQQVTLRCSPKSGHDTVSWYQQALGQGPQFIFQYYEEEERQRGNFPDRFSGHQFPNYSSELNVNALLLGDSALYLCASSRDPAGLNEQFFGPGTRLTVL.

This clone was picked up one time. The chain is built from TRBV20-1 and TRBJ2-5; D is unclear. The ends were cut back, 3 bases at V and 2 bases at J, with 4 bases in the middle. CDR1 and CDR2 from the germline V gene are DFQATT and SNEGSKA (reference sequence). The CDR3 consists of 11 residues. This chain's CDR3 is CSASRQETQYF. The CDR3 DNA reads TGCAGTGCTAGTCGGCAAGAGACCCAGTACTTC.

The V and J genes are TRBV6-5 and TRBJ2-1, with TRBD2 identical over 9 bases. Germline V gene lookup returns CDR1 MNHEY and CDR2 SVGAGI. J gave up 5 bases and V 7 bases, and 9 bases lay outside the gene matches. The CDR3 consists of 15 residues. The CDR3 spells CASTRRGGYHNEQFF. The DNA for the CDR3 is TGTGCCAGCACTAGGCGGGGGGGTTATCACAATGAGCAGTTCTTC.

CDR3 region: CASSPRVDTEAFF. The CDR3 DNA reads as TGTGCCAGCAGCCCGAGAGTGGACACTGAAGCTTTCTTT. This chain connects TRBV4-2 to TRBJ1-1, with D hard to call. The germline V gene encodes CDR1 LGHNA and CDR2 YNFKEQ. The CDR3 length is 13 residues. V was cut by 4 bases and J by 3 bases, with 9 bases left in between.

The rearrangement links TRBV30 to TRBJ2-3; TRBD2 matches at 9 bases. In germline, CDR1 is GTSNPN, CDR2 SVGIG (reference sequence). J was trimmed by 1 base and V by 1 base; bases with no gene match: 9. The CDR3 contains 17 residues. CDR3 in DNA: TGTGCCTGGAGTGGACGATCGGGCGGGGGGGGCACAGATACGCAGTATTTT. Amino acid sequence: CAWSGRSGGGGTDTQYF.